What follows are 20 T cell receptor beta chains derived from one specimen sequenced in a study of blood T cell repertoires in COVID-19. Clones were read by immunoSEQ multiplex PCR, and TCRdb kept only the in-frame ones, dropping some. The repertoire holds 80,000 to 100,000 clones, with over 70% as singletons. Sequencing used peripheral blood. These receptors all come from a man aged 45-65 years who had recovered from COVID-19.

The V and J genes are TRBV7-3 and TRBJ1-6, with 8 bases fitting TRBD1. The CDR3 has 15 residues. Germline CDR1 and CDR2: SGHTA and FQGTGA. V lost 3 bases, J lost 7 bases, and 5 bases stayed unmatched. CDR3 sequence (DNA): TGTGCCAGCAGCTTCGGGACAGGTTTAAATTCACCCCTCCACTTT. This gives the protein CASSFGTGLNSPLHF.

In this sample, this clone turned up once. The chain employs TRBV5-1 and TRBJ2-2; 7 bases align to TRBD2. Germline CDR1 and CDR2: SGHRS and YFSETQ. The CDR3 length is 14 residues. The V gene end was trimmed by 3 bases and the J gene end by 9 bases; junction bases not matched to a gene: 8. As DNA, the CDR3 is TGCGCCAGCAGCTCAGGACTAGTTCATAGGGAGCTGTTTTTT. This sequence encodes CASSSGLVHRELFF.

The rearrangement uses TRBV6-5 and TRBJ1-2; 7 nucleotides match TRBD1. Germline values: CDR1 MNHEY, CDR2 SVGAGI. V lost 5 bases, J lost 5 bases, and 5 bases stayed unmatched. CDR3 size: 13 residues. The CDR3 DNA reads as TGTGCCAGCAGTACCGACAGGGAATATGGCTACACCTTC. Translated: CASSTDREYGYTF.

The chain couples TRBV5-6 to TRBJ1-1; D unclear. Between the trimmed V and J ends, which lost 0 bases and 0 bases, there was a span of 6 bases. Germline CDR1 is SGHDT and CDR2 is YYEEEE. This CDR3 is 14 amino acids long. The CDR3 loop is CASSLVQMNTEAFF. CDR3 DNA: TGTGCCAGCAGCTTGGTTCAGATGAACACTGAAGCTTTCTTT.

This chain uses TRBV6-2 or TRBV6-3 with TRBJ2-5; tentatively, D is TRBD1 (6 bases). This CDR3 spans 16 amino acids. Germline CDR1 is MNHEY and CDR2 is SVGEGT. V shed 5 bases and J shed 5 bases, with 21 bases lying between them. The CDR3 is CASSRAMGHPTETQYF. The CDR3 DNA reads as TGTGCCAGCAGTAGAGCAATGGGACACCCAACGGAGACCCAGTACTTC.

This clone has a handful of counts. The CDR3 here is CASSLQGNQPQHF. The CDR3, as DNA: TGTGCCAGCAGCCTACAGGGGAATCAGCCCCAGCATTTT. The chain links TRBV27 to TRBJ1-5; 7 bases match TRBD1. The CDR3 covers 13 residues. The ends lost 6 bases at V and 4 bases at J; junction bases unmatched: 3. Germline V lookup: CDR1 MNHEY, CDR2 SMNVEV (reference sequence).

V gene TRBV5-5 combines with J gene TRBJ2-1, with TRBD1 matching over 7 bases. After removal of 4 bases from V and 0 bases from J, the junction contained 7 bases not matched to a gene. The CDR3 contains 16 residues. Per the germline V gene, CDR1 is SGHKS and CDR2 is YYEKEE (reference sequence). The CDR3, as DNA: TGTGCCAGCAGCCACGGGACAGCGAACTCCTACAATGAGCAGTTCTTC. Protein: CASSHGTANSYNEQFF.

The CDR3 DNA follows: TGTGCCAGCAGCCACCCCGGCAGGGTAGGCGGGGAGCTGTTTTTT. This codes for CASSHPGRVGGELFF. The gene calls are TRBV11-3 and TRBJ2-2; a weak D match, TRBD1 (5 bases). The CDR3 loop spans 15 amino acids. V lost 5 bases and J lost 7, with 17 bases in between. Germline V gives CDR1 SGHNT, CDR2 YENEEA.

V and J are TRBV29-1 and TRBJ2-6; the match to TRBD1 covers 7 bases. Trimming at V came to 1 base and at J to 2 bases, leaving 5 bases not matched to a gene. The germline V gene has CDR1 SQVTM and CDR2 ANQGSEA. The CDR3 sequence is 16 residues long. As DNA, the CDR3 is TGCAGCGTTGAAGGGACAGGAAGCCCTGGGGCCAACGTCCTGACTTTC. Encoded protein: CSVEGTGSPGANVLTF.

The chain recombines TRBV7-3 with TRBJ1-2; D uncertain. The germline gives CDR1 SGHTA, CDR2 FQGTGA. The length of the CDR3 is 14 residues. Trimming took 0 bases from V and 7 from J, leaving 12 bases between them. The CDR3 DNA is TGTGCCAGCAGCTTAACGGCGGCTAGCTCTGGCTACACCTTC. It yields the protein CASSLTAASSGYTF.

This sequence joins TRBV7-9 and TRBJ1-1; a weak D match, TRBD1 (5 bases). The germline gives CDR1 SEHNR, CDR2 FQNEAQ (reference sequence). Trimming shortened V by 0 bases and J by 8 bases, and 10 bases separated the two germline ends. The CDR3 extends over 13 amino acids. CDR3 in DNA: TGTGCCAGCAGCTTAGCGCAGACAGTGGAAGCTTTCTTT. This codes for CASSLAQTVEAFF.

The rearrangement joins TRBV9 to TRBJ2-6, with D uncertain. CDR3 length: 15 residues. In germline, CDR1 is SGDLS, CDR2 YYNGEE. Trimming removed 10 bases at V and 1 base at J, with 15 bases between. This chain's CDR3 is CASAGVPSGANVLTF. In nucleotides, the CDR3 is TGTGCCTCGGCAGGCGTACCGTCTGGGGCCAACGTCCTGACTTTC. Looking up the rest from reference TRBV9 and TRBJ2-6 gives the full variable domain: DSGVTQTPKHLITATGQRVTLRCSPRSGDLSVYWYQQSLDQGLQFLIQYYNGEERAKGNILERFSAQQFPDLHSELNLSSLELGDSALYFCASAGVPSGANVLTFGAGSRLTVL.

The V gene is TRBV6-6, the J gene TRBJ2-1, with 10 bases identical to TRBD2. In germline, CDR1 is MNHNY, CDR2 SVGAGI (reference sequence). Unmatched junction bases numbered 3, after V lost 6 bases and J lost 7 bases. The CDR3 loop spans 13 amino acids. CDR3 loop: CASRTGLANEQFF. The CDR3 DNA reads TGTGCCAGCAGAACGGGACTAGCGAATGAGCAGTTCTTC.

This chain connects TRBV20-1 to TRBJ2-7; 8 positions agree with TRBD2. V lost 3 bases and J lost 2; bases outside the gene matches: 18. The CDR3 is made up of 18 amino acids. Per germline, CDR1 DFQATT and CDR2 SNEGSKA (reference sequence). CDR3 nucleotides: TGCAGTGCTAGTCCCCTGGGGTTGAGCGGGAGAAACCCCTACGAGCAGTACTTC. Translation: CSASPLGLSGRNPYEQYF.

The DNA of the CDR3 is TGTGCCAGCAGCCTCCAGAGGACGGGAGGCCTCACTGAGCAGTTCTTC. It encodes CASSLQRTGGLTEQFF. The gene calls are TRBV3-1 (or the pseudogene TRBV3-2) and TRBJ2-1; TRBD2 matches at 7 bases. The CDR3 runs 16 residues. CDR1 and CDR2 (germline): LGHDT, YNNKEL (reference sequence). With V trimmed by 4 bases and J by 9 bases, 15 bases remained unmatched.

This chain joins TRBV19 and TRBJ1-4; 9 bases fit TRBD1. Trimming at V came to 5 bases and at J to 8 bases, leaving 6 bases not matched to a gene. The length of the CDR3 is 14 residues. The V gene's germline CDR1 is LNHDA and CDR2 SQIVND (reference sequence). DNA for the CDR3: TGTGCCAGTAGTCTTACAGGGGGCCAGGAAAAACTGTTTTTT. Its protein is CASSLTGGQEKLFF.

The J gene is TRBJ1-3, the V gene TRBV4-2; no reliable D call. Trimming shortened V by 5 bases and J by 1 base, and 9 bases separated the two germline ends. This CDR3 has 14 residues. CDR1 is LGHNA, CDR2 YNFKEQ, per germline. CDR3 residues: CASSSGMSGNTIYF. Written as DNA, the CDR3 is TGTGCCAGCAGCTCGGGGATGTCTGGAAACACCATATATTTT.

This clone was seen only a few times. This sequence joins TRBV7-2 and TRBJ2-6; 7 bases are shared with TRBD1. V was pared by 6 bases and J by 4 bases, with 6 bases of the junction left unmatched. The CDR3 is 15 amino acids. Per germline, CDR1 SGHTA and CDR2 FQGNSA. CDR3 nucleotides: TGTGCCAGCAGTCGTACAGGGGTCGGGGCCAACGTCCTGACTTTC. This translates into CASSRTGVGANVLTF.

This chain joins TRBV11-2 and TRBJ2-2; 12 nucleotides agree with TRBD1. The CDR3 extends over 15 amino acids. The V gene end was trimmed by 6 bases and the J gene end by 7 bases; junction bases not matched to a gene: 6. CDR1 is SGHAT and CDR2 is FQNNGV in the germline V gene. The CDR3 reads CASRPGTGGFGELFF. The CDR3, as DNA: TGTGCCAGCAGACCCGGGACAGGGGGCTTCGGGGAGCTGTTTTTT.

The chain combines TRBV18 with TRBJ1-2; D gene ambiguous. Germline assignment: CDR1 KGHSH and CDR2 LQKENI. With 0 bases removed from V and 4 bases from J, the gap between germline ends came to 12 bases. The CDR3 loop spans 15 amino acids. DNA of the CDR3: TGTGCCAGCTCACCACCCTCGTCGGTGGTCTATGGCTACACCTTC. Amino acids: CASSPPSSVVYGYTF.